This T cell receptor beta chain was captured in a study of T cells in Graves' hyperthyroidism and ophthalmopathy (dated by TCRdb to between 2018 and 2021). As for the study more broadly: Peripheral blood samples were taken at the time of initial diagnosis, prior to any treatment. TCR V-J signatures able to tell the groups apart were searched for in a discovery cohort of approximately 95 patients, of whom around 43 had Graves' ophthalmopathy and 55 to 65 had stable Graves' hyperthyroidism. Whether ophthalmopathy could be predicted prospectively was tested in an independent validation cohort made up of approximately 19 hyperthyroidism patients plus 17 patients who later progressed to ophthalmopathy. The 95 to 100 discovery patients were randomly split 7:3 into training and test sets. In about 6 Graves' hyperthyroidism patients, the study also compared T-cell repertoires from thyroid tissue with T-cell repertoires from blood. After sampling, hyperthyroidism patients received methimazole starting at 30 mg daily, and ophthalmopathy patients received high-dose intravenous methylprednisolone. The paper describes TCR Vbeta CDR3 sequencing of more than 120 peripheral blood samples, made up of roughly 45 ophthalmopathy patients, roughly 75 hyperthyroidism patients and 17 progressor patients. On the study overall, not on this receptor specifically: Most expanded thyroid clonotypes (frequency above 0.001) were also detected in blood, suggesting blood repertoires may reflect thyroid immune responses. Ophthalmopathy was separated from stable hyperthyroidism by a 13 V-J signature model, with roughly 88% sensitivity and about 81% specificity obtained in cross-validation and 80%/75% obtained in testing. No statistical method was used to set the sample size in advance, and investigators knew the group allocation. During validation, the model predicted progression to ophthalmopathy a median of roughly 7.1 months ahead of onset, with approximately 70% sensitivity and almost 75% specificity.

Ophthalmopathy patients had moderately to severely active disease, with a Clinical Activity Score of 3 or more, a NOSPECS grade of 4 or more, and a disease duration of less than 3 months. Exclusion was applied to patients with uncontrolled infections, other autoimmune diseases, pregnancy or lactation. Diagnoses relied on clinical symptoms, serum thyroxine and TRAb, thyroid ultrasound and orbital computed tomography. PBMCs were isolated from approximately 10 ml of fresh peripheral blood by Ficoll-Paque density gradient centrifugation. Total RNA was extracted using Trizol reagent, and RNA quality was assessed on an Agilent 2100 Bioanalyzer. There are 15 amino acids in the CDR3, from cysteine to phenylalanine inclusive. Only CDR3 DNA is held: 45 bases, read in frame from base 1. At the junction V is shortened by 3 bases and J by 6 bases, with 18 bases in between. CDR1 LGHDT and CDR2 YNNKEL were looked up in the germline V gene (reference sequence).

Amplification of TCR beta CDR3 regions was carried out from RNA transcripts. A first-round RT-PCR of the TCR CDR3 used the HTBI primer set with the Qiagen OneStep RT-PCR kit. Libraries were constructed in a second round of multiplex PCR, after which size selection and purification were performed. Sequencing of the libraries was done on an Illumina HiSeq2000 using paired-end 100 bp reads. Per the source publication's procedure: SOAPnuke was used to process the raw data, with reads discarded if the reads contained adapters or uncalled bases, had a mean Phred below 15, or lacked an exact constant-primer or identifier match. COPE v1.2.5 was used to merge the high-quality paired reads, and each unique nucleotide sequence was defined as a clonotype. MiTCR v1.1 was used to align the clonotypes against IMGT TRBV, TRBD and TRBJ reference segments. Only V-J combinations with frequency above 0.0001, covering about 99% of repertoires, were analysed. A TCS score was defined as the ratio of F50 (clonal expansion) to E x V (chaos), with BLOSUM62-based TCRdist applied between CDR3 peptides within each V-J. Welch's t-statistics and random forest reduced around 550 V-J features to about 13, which were used in a naive Bayes classifier (R e1071). TCRdb took the public reads, trimmed them with fastp at Q25, ran MiXCR for clone calling and kept in-frame beta chains. Merged by CDR3 protein, the rows form single entries marked with the most common genes and DNA. The V and J calls reflect TCRdb's pipeline rather than the authors' work. The sample table shows some 370,000 distinct CDR3 sequences, and more than 13% are seen once. The ten largest account for around 30% of the sample.

This clonotype was counted at least ten times. Its recognized antigen is unknown. Base quality data are lacking; no much larger clone is found one base away. Sequencing was done on a sample of blood. Recombination joined TRBV3-1 with TRBJ2-7; the D element could tentatively be TRBD1 or TRBD2, as 5 bases agree for each. This TCR was recovered from a man between 45 and 60 years old with Graves' ophthalmopathy. The bases read TGTGCCAGCAGCCAGGCATCCGGGGCGCCTAGCGAGCAGTACTTC. Its translation reads: CASSQASGAPSEQYF.